A single T cell receptor (beta chain) is shown here with its context. This sample was taken from a study of blood T cell repertoires in COVID-19. Assay: immunoSEQ multiplex PCR; the TCRdb copy retains only in-frame clones and omits some. Counted here are 68,000 or so clones, approximately 91% occurring once; the ten biggest clones make up less than 3%. The ends were cut back, 3 bases at V and 4 bases at J, with 9 bases in the middle. This CDR3 has 13 residues. Germline CDR1 and CDR2: MNHNS and SASEGT. The clonotype was recovered from a man between 65 and 85 years old with active or convalescent COVID-19. Sequencing was performed on peripheral blood. The chain couples TRBV6-1 to TRBJ1-2, with unresolved D. This CDR3 is CASSDPVSYGYTF. The CDR3 DNA reads TGTGCCAGCAGTGATCCAGTGTCCTATGGCTACACCTTC.